This T cell receptor (beta chain) was profiled in a study of blood T cell repertoires in COVID-19. Study at large: The United States, Italy and Spain supplied acute and convalescent COVID-19 samples. In each case, the material was cDNA or gDNA derived from T cells, B-cell-depleted T cells, or PBMCs.

Followed over time, Seattle patients had been enrolled while infection was active. J gave up 3 bases and V 8 bases, and 4 bases lay outside the gene matches. This CDR3 is 13 amino acids long. The V gene's germline CDR1 is MNHEY and CDR2 SVGAGI. Original handling: Reference gene primer amplification gave nucleated cell count estimates. Data came from immunoSEQ multiplex PCR; TCRdb stores just in-frame clones and leaves some out. That table gives V, J and clone size, and the DNA gave D and trimming. The data contain about 180,000 clones, about three quarters of them singletons. Sequencing input: peripheral blood. This sequence originates from a woman older than 75 with COVID-19, enrolled during active disease. This chain links TRBV6-5 with TRBJ2-1, with 7 bases fitting TRBD1. The CDR3 here is CASERQGYNEQFF. The CDR3 DNA follows: TGTGCCAGCGAGAGACAGGGCTACAATGAGCAGTTCTTC.